This entry lists 31 T cell receptor beta chains sequenced from one sample in a study of T cell responses to AZD1222 COVID-19 vaccine. The protocol was immunoSEQ multiplex PCR, while the TCRdb copy is restricted to in-frame clones and leaves out a portion. This sample has approximately 100,000 clones, with roughly 89% found just once. The input for sequencing was peripheral blood, taken on day 0 of AZD1222 vaccination. Receptor source: an adult in good health.

This chain links TRBV10-1 with TRBJ1-1; D ambiguous. The CDR3 is 14 residues long. Germline-derived CDR1 and CDR2 are WNHNN and SYGVQD (reference sequence). V lost 8 bases, J lost 1 base, and 14 bases lay in between. The CDR3 bases are TGCGCCAGCCGTGGAGACATCGGGAACACTGAAGCTTTCTTT. It codes for CASRGDIGNTEAFF.

The V and J genes are TRBV6-4 and TRBJ1-1; a weak D match, TRBD1 (5 bases). The length of the CDR3 is 14 residues. Between the trimmed V and J ends, which lost 3 bases and 1 base, there was a span of 9 bases. The germline gives CDR1 MRHNA, CDR2 SNTAGT. The CDR3 here is CASSERGTNTEAFF. As DNA, the CDR3 is TGTGCCAGCAGTGAGAGGGGCACGAACACTGAAGCTTTCTTT.

The chain's CDR3 is CASIGSSYEQYF. CDR3 coding DNA: TGCGCCAGCATCGGGAGCTCCTACGAGCAGTACTTC. This sequence joins TRBV10-2 and TRBJ2-7; a possible D gene is TRBD2 (6 bases). This CDR3 comprises 12 residues. The V gene lost 7 bases and the J gene lost 0 bases, with 7 bases spanning the gap. Per germline, CDR1 WSHSY and CDR2 SAAADI.

The chain carries TRBV7-8 and TRBJ1-5; D is undetermined. This CDR3 spans 16 amino acids. Trimming took off 5 bases at V and 4 bases at J, with 18 bases between the two ends. Germline V gene lookup returns CDR1 SGHVS and CDR2 FQNEAQ. The CDR3 loop is CASSRGDYGTNQPQHF. CDR3 coding DNA: TGTGCCAGCAGCCGGGGAGACTACGGAACTAATCAGCCCCAGCATTTT.

The chain is built from TRBV5-1 and TRBJ2-7, with 9 bases that match TRBD1. This CDR3 has 14 amino acids. V trimming: 4 bases; J trimming: 3 bases; junction bases outside the gene matches: 5. Germline V gives CDR1 SGHRS, CDR2 YFSETQ. CDR3: CASSPLTGGYEQYF. DNA of the CDR3: TGCGCCAGCAGCCCCCTGACAGGGGGCTACGAGCAGTACTTC.

The rearrangement joins TRBV5-6 to TRBJ1-6; tentatively, D is TRBD1 (6 bases). The V gene's germline CDR1 is SGHDT and CDR2 YYEEEE. V shed 3 bases and J shed 7 bases, with 14 bases lying between them. This CDR3 contains 15 residues. The CDR3 DNA reads TGTGCCAGCAGCTACATAGGAACAGGGAATTCACCCCTCCACTTT. Protein: CASSYIGTGNSPLHF.

V gene TRBV6-5 combines with J gene TRBJ2-5; D gene ambiguous. Between the trimmed V and J ends, which lost 3 bases and 5 bases, there was a span of 4 bases. The CDR3 length is 11 residues. Germline V CDR1 and CDR2: MNHEY, SVGAGI. This CDR3 reads CASSYTETQYF. The CDR3 bases are TGTGCCAGCAGTTATACGGAGACCCAGTACTTC.

The chain is built from TRBV28 and TRBJ2-6; the D call may be TRBD1 or TRBD2 (5 bases each). Germline V lookup: CDR1 MDHEN, CDR2 SYDVKM. CDR3 size: 15 residues. Trimming removed 2 bases at V and 2 bases at J, with 7 bases between. CDR3 protein: CASSLQGAGANVLTF. The CDR3 coding sequence is TGTGCCAGCAGTTTACAGGGAGCTGGGGCCAACGTCCTGACTTTC.

This clone was found a few times. The chain carries TRBV30 and TRBJ1-6; the D gene is possibly TRBD1 (6 bases). The germline V gene encodes CDR1 GTSNPN and CDR2 SVGIG (reference sequence). The CDR3 has 15 amino acids. Trimming took off 3 bases at V and 0 bases at J, with 9 bases between the two ends. Here the CDR3 DNA reads TGTGCCTGGAGGAGGGGGAGCTCCTATAATTCACCCCTCCACTTT. Encoded protein: CAWRRGSSYNSPLHF.

This sequence joins TRBV20-1 and TRBJ1-5; D not resolved. V dropped 3 bases and J dropped 7 bases, with 10 bases sitting between them. Germline assignment: CDR1 DFQATT and CDR2 SNEGSKA (reference sequence). The CDR3 runs to 12 residues. The CDR3 bases are TGCAGTGCTAGTGGTGGAGAACAGCCCCAGCATTTT. Protein product: CSASGGEQPQHF.

This clone appeared a single time. V gene TRBV7-2 combines with J gene TRBJ1-1; D remains unclear. CDR3 length: 15 amino acids. V was shortened by 1 base and J by 3 bases, with 12 bases between the two germline ends. Per the germline V gene, CDR1 is SGHTA and CDR2 is FQGNSA. The DNA of the CDR3 is TGTGCCAGCAGCTTAGATCGGCAAAAAGACACTGAAGCTTTCTTT. Its translation is CASSLDRQKDTEAFF.

The chain has TRBV6-2 or TRBV6-3 and TRBJ1-1; D possibly corresponds to TRBD1 (5 bases). CDR3 size: 11 residues. Germline CDR1 is MNHEY and CDR2 is SVGEGT. V was pared by 6 bases and J by 8 bases, with 10 bases between. CDR3 residues: CASSRQYEAFF. The CDR3 region has the DNA TGTGCCAGCAGCCGACAGTACGAAGCTTTCTTT.

The chain is built from TRBV28 and TRBJ1-2; tentatively, D is TRBD1 (5 bases). V dropped 5 bases and J dropped 1 base, with 8 bases sitting between them. The length of the CDR3 is 13 residues. CDR1 and CDR2 (germline): MDHEN, SYDVKM. CDR3 sequence: CASSLRVNYGYTF. The DNA for the CDR3 is TGTGCCAGCAGTCTCAGGGTTAACTATGGCTACACCTTC.

This rearrangement joins TRBV5-1 to TRBJ1-2; 8 positions agree with TRBD1. The germline V gene encodes CDR1 SGHRS and CDR2 YFSETQ. The V segment lost 0 bases and the J segment 8 bases; nucleotides outside the gene matches: 6. The CDR3 sequence is 14 residues long. The CDR3 region has the DNA TGCGCCAGCAGCTTGGATCAGGGGGCGCTGGGCTACACCTTC. Translating it yields CASSLDQGALGYTF.

The rearrangement joins TRBV29-1 to TRBJ2-3; D could derive from TRBD1 or TRBD2 (6 bases each). The V gene's germline CDR1 is SQVTM and CDR2 ANQGSEA. This CDR3 spans 15 amino acids. V dropped 0 bases and J dropped 0 bases, with 10 bases sitting between them. Written as DNA, the CDR3 is TGCAGCGTTGAAGATACAGGGACTAGCACAGATACGCAGTATTTT. This translates into CSVEDTGTSTDTQYF.

V is TRBV18 and J is TRBJ2-7; no reliable D call. This CDR3 is 14 amino acids long. Germline lookup yields CDR1 KGHSH and CDR2 LQKENI. The germline V and J ends were trimmed by 6 bases and 5 bases, with 17 bases remaining between them. The CDR3, as DNA: TGTGCCAGCTCTCCCGTGGAGTCCCCTCACGAGCAGTACTTC. It specifies CASSPVESPHEQYF. The full variable domain, in which reference TRBV18 and TRBJ2-7 provide the parts outside the CDR3, is NAGVMQNPRHLVRRRGQEARLRCSPMKGHSHVYWYRQLPEEGLKFMVYLQKENIIDESGMPKERFSAEFPKEGPSILRIQQVVRGDSAAYFCASSPVESPHEQYFGPGTRLTVT.

The chain couples TRBV5-4 to TRBJ1-2, with 8 bases matching TRBD1. This CDR3 comprises 14 residues. V shed 3 bases, J shed 3 bases, and the junction held 4 bases outside the gene matches. From germline, CDR1 is SGHNT and CDR2 YYREEE (reference sequence). As DNA, the CDR3 is TGTGCCAGCAGCTCCCAGGGGGCCGACTATGGCTACACCTTC. Amino acids: CASSSQGADYGYTF.

The chain combines TRBV10-3 with TRBJ1-6, with 8 bases lining up with TRBD1. The CDR3 has 16 amino acids. Trimming removed 2 bases from V and 3 bases from J; junction bases left unmatched: 3. Germline CDR1 ENHRY, CDR2 SYGVKD. CDR3 DNA: TGTGCCATCAGTGAGCCGGGACAGGTCTATAATTCACCCCTCCACTTT. As protein: CAISEPGQVYNSPLHF.

The chain employs TRBV10-3 and TRBJ2-7, with 10 positions matching TRBD1. The germline CDR1 and CDR2 sequences are ENHRY and SYGVKD. The CDR3 covers 15 residues. Trimming removed 6 bases from V and 2 bases from J; junction bases left unmatched: 7. CDR3: CAISTPGQGTYEQYF. The CDR3, as DNA: TGTGCCATCAGCACGCCGGGACAGGGGACCTACGAGCAGTACTTC.

The rearrangement links TRBV28 to TRBJ2-1; D remains ambiguous. From germline, CDR1 is MDHEN and CDR2 SYDVKM. The CDR3 is 16 amino acids. Between the trimmed V and J ends, which lost 7 bases and 2 bases, there was a span of 18 bases. The chain's CDR3 is CASTPETGYPYNEQFF. CDR3 bases: TGTGCCAGCACCCCGGAGACGGGTTACCCCTACAATGAGCAGTTCTTC.

The V gene is TRBV4-2, the J gene TRBJ2-3; D is uncertain. V gave up 8 bases and J gave up 2 bases, with 8 bases separating them. The CDR3 sequence is 12 residues long. Germline CDR1 and CDR2: LGHNA and YNFKEQ. The CDR3 DNA follows: TGTGCCAGCCGCGGTTTCACAGATACGCAGTATTTT. It yields the protein CASRGFTDTQYF.

This chain connects TRBV7-2 to TRBJ1-5; D remains ambiguous. Germline CDR1 is SGHTA and CDR2 is FQGNSA. V was clipped by 5 bases and J by 2 bases, with 10 bases between them. CDR3 length equals 14 residues. CDR3 nucleotide sequence: TGTGCCAGCAGCCGCGGAGGTGGCAATCAGCCCCAGCATTTT. It codes for CASSRGGGNQPQHF.

J is TRBJ1-5 and V is TRBV6-5; TRBD1 matches 8 bases. The V gene end was trimmed by 4 bases and the J gene end by 1 base; junction bases not matched to a gene: 3. CDR1 MNHEY and CDR2 SVGAGI come from the germline V gene. This CDR3 region has 15 residues. The CDR3 DNA sequence: TGTGCCAGCAGTTCACAGGGGGTGAGCAATCAGCCCCAGCATTTT. Residues: CASSSQGVSNQPQHF.

The rearrangement links TRBV7-2 to TRBJ2-3; D remains unclear. V shed 6 bases and J shed 4 bases, with 11 bases lying between them. Germline V gene lookup returns CDR1 SGHTA and CDR2 FQGNSA. This CDR3 has 13 amino acids. The DNA of the CDR3 is TGTGCCAGCAGTGCTGAGGCGGCAGATACGCAGTATTTT. Its protein product is CASSAEAADTQYF.

The chain employs TRBV14 and TRBJ1-1; D possibly corresponds to TRBD1 (5 bases). CDR1 is SGHDN and CDR2 is FVKESK in the germline V gene. V gave up 4 bases and J gave up 6 bases, with 15 bases separating them. The CDR3 length is 14 residues. CDR3 sequence: CASSRGAGGAEAFF. The DNA for the CDR3 is TGTGCCAGCAGCCGCGGGGCCGGAGGCGCTGAAGCTTTCTTT.

The genes are TRBV28 and TRBJ2-7, with 8 bases aligning to TRBD2. Germline-derived CDR1 and CDR2 are MDHEN and SYDVKM. After removal of 5 bases from V and 7 bases from J, the junction contained 10 bases not matched to a gene. The CDR3 is 14 residues long. The DNA for the CDR3 is TGTGCCAGCAGTCCCGGGACTAGATATCAAGAGCAGTACTTC. Translated: CASSPGTRYQEQYF.

The CDR3 DNA sequence: TGTGCCAGCAGTTTAATGGGTCGTTCGGATGGCTACACCTTC. As protein: CASSLMGRSDGYTF. The chain employs TRBV27 and TRBJ1-2; D call uncertain. The CDR3 covers 14 residues. The germline V gene encodes CDR1 MNHEY and CDR2 SMNVEV (reference sequence). Trimming removed 2 bases from V and 6 bases from J, with 13 bases in between.

The rearrangement links TRBV19 to TRBJ1-2, with D uncertain. CDR1 is LNHDA and CDR2 is SQIVND in the germline V gene (reference sequence). The CDR3 is 13 residues long. V gave up 6 bases and J gave up 8 bases, with 16 bases separating them. The CDR3 here is CASRETRPWGYTF. The DNA for the CDR3 is TGTGCCAGTAGGGAAACCAGGCCTTGGGGCTACACCTTC. The variable domain in full, completed from reference TRBV19 and TRBJ1-2, reads DGGITQSPKYLFRKEGQNVTLSCEQNLNHDAMYWYRQDPGQGLRLIYYSQIVNDFQKGDIAEGYSVSREKKESFPLTVTSAQKNPTAFYLCASRETRPWGYTFGSGTRLTVV.

This chain joins TRBV28 and TRBJ1-1, with TRBD1 matching 7 bases. Germline CDR1 reads MDHEN; CDR2 reads SYDVKM. The CDR3 covers 18 residues. J was trimmed by 0 bases and V by 4 bases; bases with no gene match: 14. In nucleotides, the CDR3 is TGTGCCAGCAGTTCGCCCCTCCGGGACAGAAATATGAACACTGAAGCTTTCTTT. Its protein product is CASSSPLRDRNMNTEAFF. The full variable domain, in which reference TRBV28 and TRBJ1-1 provide the parts outside the CDR3, is DVKVTQSSRYLVKRTGEKVFLECVQDMDHENMFWYRQDPGLGLRLIYFSYDVKMKEKGDIPEGYSVSREKKERFSLILESASTNQTSMYLCASSSPLRDRNMNTEAFFGQGTRLTVV.

This chain uses TRBV2 with TRBJ1-1, with 7 bases identical to TRBD1. Germline CDR1 and CDR2: SNHLY and FYNNEI. The CDR3 extends over 13 amino acids. V trimming: 6 bases; J trimming: 5 bases; junction bases outside the gene matches: 6. CDR3 sequence (DNA): TGTGCCAGCAGGCTGACAGGGAAGACTGAAGCTTTCTTT. This translates into CASRLTGKTEAFF.

This clone was recorded a few times. The genes are TRBV10-3 and TRBJ2-7; the D gene could be TRBD1 or TRBD2 (7 bases each). CDR3 length: 14 residues. Trimming stripped 11 bases from V and 1 base from J, with 18 bases between. Per the germline V gene, CDR1 is ENHRY and CDR2 is SYGVKD. The CDR3 coding sequence is TGTGCCTCAGGGGAGGGGGCATTTTCCTACGAGCAGTACTTC. Protein: CASGEGAFSYEQYF.